Below, 32 T cell receptor beta chains from the same sample are listed, as sequenced in a study of blood T cell repertoires in COVID-19. The repertoire was sequenced with immunoSEQ multiplex PCR; TCRdb's copy has only in-frame clones and lacks some. The sample records some 170,000 clones, under 90% being singletons. Sequencing used peripheral blood. These receptors were obtained from a woman aged 80 or over with acute or convalescent COVID-19.

The CDR3 bases are TGCGCCAGTGCGAGGGAGAACACTGAAGCTTTCTTT. Its translation: CASARENTEAFF. J is TRBJ1-1 and V is TRBV4-1; D is uncertain. The germline CDR1 and CDR2 sequences are MGHRA and YSYEKL. CDR3 length equals 12 residues. V was clipped by 9 bases and J by 1 base, with 9 bases between them.

This clone was seen only a few times. This sequence joins TRBV7-9 and TRBJ2-7, with 10 bases lining up with TRBD1. The germline V gene has CDR1 SEHNR and CDR2 FQNEAQ (reference sequence). V shed 2 bases and J 6 bases; nucleotides not matched to a gene: 10. The CDR3 contains 16 residues. The CDR3 bases are TGTGCCAGCAGCTTAATATCGGGACAGGGGAATTCCGAGCAGTACTTC. This translates into CASSLISGQGNSEQYF.

V is TRBV7-6 and J is TRBJ2-1; 10 nucleotides match TRBD2. V lost 3 bases to trimming and J lost 3 bases; unmatched junction nucleotides: 11. Germline CDR1 reads SGHVS; CDR2 reads FNYEAQ. The CDR3 is made up of 18 amino acids. The CDR3 nucleotides read TGTGCCAGCAGCTTTTTTGGAGGACTAGCGGAGCACTACAATGAGCAGTTCTTC. It codes for CASSFFGGLAEHYNEQFF.

This clone has just a few counts. The V and J genes are TRBV7-3 and TRBJ1-3; D gene uncertain. The CDR3 length is 17 residues. The V and J ends lost 0 bases and 0 bases respectively, with 12 bases between them. The germline V gene has CDR1 SGHTA and CDR2 FQGTGA. CDR3 sequence: CASSLTGSPGSGNTIYF. Written as DNA, the CDR3 is TGTGCCAGCAGCTTAACGGGGAGTCCCGGCTCTGGAAACACCATATATTTT. Drawing the rest from reference TRBV7-3 and TRBJ1-3, the complete variable domain is GAGVSQTPSNKVTEKGKYVELRCDPISGHTALYWYRQSLGQGPEFLIYFQGTGAADDSGLPNDRFFAVRPEGSVSTLKIQRTERGDSAVYLCASSLTGSPGSGNTIYFGEGSWLTVV.

This clone was seen more than once but under ten times. V is TRBV2 and J is TRBJ2-7; the D is unclear. CDR3 length equals 12 residues. Germline V gene data show CDR1 as SNHLY and CDR2 as FYNNEI. V lost 4 bases and J 5 bases, leaving 9 bases between the germline ends. Here the CDR3 reads CASSATSDEQYF. CDR3 in DNA: TGTGCCAGCAGTGCCACTTCCGACGAGCAGTACTTC.

CDR3 bases: TGTGCCAGCAGCCCCGAGCCCACTAGCGGGAGAGGGCAGTACTTC. Encoded protein: CASSPEPTSGRGQYF. This chain connects TRBV5-4 to TRBJ2-7, with 11 nucleotides matching TRBD2. Germline-derived CDR1 and CDR2 are SGHNT and YYREEE (reference sequence). The V segment lost 4 bases and the J segment 9 bases; nucleotides outside the gene matches: 12. The CDR3 loop spans 15 amino acids.

V and J are TRBV3-1 (or the pseudogene TRBV3-2) and TRBJ1-5, with 7 bases lining up with TRBD1. CDR3 length: 16 amino acids. Unmatched junction bases numbered 6, after V lost 0 bases and J lost 4 bases. Per the germline V gene, CDR1 is LGHDT and CDR2 is YNNKEL (reference sequence). The CDR3 DNA reads as TGTGCCAGCAGCCAAGATTTTGGCAGGGGGAATCAGCCCCAGCATTTT. Its protein is CASSQDFGRGNQPQHF.

In the case of this clone: Other DNA sequences within the sample encode an identical CDR3. The chain links TRBV6-5 to TRBJ1-2, with a possible D match to TRBD1 (6 bases). The CDR3 covers 14 residues. The germline gives CDR1 MNHEY, CDR2 SVGAGI. The ends were cut back, 3 bases at V and 2 bases at J, with 10 bases in the middle. CDR3 sequence: CASSYLQGNYGYTF. CDR3 coding DNA: TGTGCCAGCAGTTATTTACAGGGAAACTATGGCTACACCTTC.

The CDR3 nucleotides are TGCGCCAGCAGCGTCTACTTATACGGACTAGCGGAAAGGGGGACCCAGTACTTC. This gives the protein CASSVYLYGLAERGTQYF. The chain employs TRBV5-1 and TRBJ2-5, with 10 bases fitting TRBD2. The CDR3 contains 18 residues. The ends lost 4 bases at V and 7 bases at J; junction bases unmatched: 19. CDR1 is SGHRS and CDR2 is YFSETQ in the germline V gene. Variable domain in full (rest from reference TRBV5-1 and TRBJ2-5): KAGVTQTPRYLIKTRGQQVTLSCSPISGHRSVSWYQQTPGQGLQFLFEYFSETQRNKGNFPGRFSGRQFSNSRSEMNVSTLELGDSALYLCASSVYLYGLAERGTQYFGPGTRLLVL.

The rearrangement uses TRBV2 and TRBJ1-5; 7 nucleotides match TRBD1. CDR1 and CDR2 from the germline V gene are SNHLY and FYNNEI. The trim removed 6 bases at V and 9 bases at J, leaving 11 bases unmatched. The CDR3 runs 14 residues. The DNA for the CDR3 is TGTGCCAGCAGCCTTAGACAGGGCCAGGGGCCCCAGCATTTT. Amino acids: CASSLRQGQGPQHF.

This clone was picked up one time. In nucleotides, the CDR3 is TGCGCCAGCAGTCTAGCGACTAGCGGCACAGATACGCAGTATTTT. Translating it yields CASSLATSGTDTQYF. V and J are TRBV10-1 and TRBJ2-3; 8 nucleotides line up with TRBD2. J gave up 1 base and V 5 bases, and 5 bases lay outside the gene matches. Germline V gene data show CDR1 as WNHNN and CDR2 as SYGVQD (reference sequence). This CDR3 contains 15 residues.

V usage is TRBV5-1 and J usage is TRBJ2-3; TRBD1 matches 9 bases. The J segment lost 5 bases and the V segment lost 4 bases, leaving 8 bases of the junction unmatched. The CDR3 totals 15 residues. Looked up from germline, CDR1 is SGHRS and CDR2 is YFSETQ. This CDR3 reads CASSLGQGRGDTQYF. The DNA of the CDR3 is TGCGCCAGCAGCCTAGGACAGGGGCGGGGAGATACGCAGTATTTT. Full variable domain (remainder filled in from reference TRBV5-1 and TRBJ2-3): KAGVTQTPRYLIKTRGQQVTLSCSPISGHRSVSWYQQTPGQGLQFLFEYFSETQRNKGNFPGRFSGRQFSNSRSEMNVSTLELGDSALYLCASSLGQGRGDTQYFGPGTRLTVL.

The chain recombines TRBV11-2 with TRBJ2-5; TRBD2 matches 9 bases. Germline V CDR1 and CDR2: SGHAT, FQNNGV. The CDR3 contains 14 residues. V lost 6 bases to trimming and J lost 5 bases; unmatched junction nucleotides: 7. The CDR3 DNA is TGTGCCAGCAGGCGGACTAGCGCAGGGGAGACCCAGTACTTC. Protein product: CASRRTSAGETQYF.

This chain uses TRBV20-1 with TRBJ2-2; D ambiguous. In germline, CDR1 is DFQATT, CDR2 SNEGSKA (reference sequence). Deletions cut 2 bases from V and 6 bases from J, with 4 bases between. This CDR3 region has 11 residues. The CDR3 DNA follows: TGCAGTGCTAGACAGTCCGGGGAGCTGTTTTTT. Its protein is CSARQSGELFF.

The chain uses TRBV11-2 and TRBJ2-3; no reliable D call. Germline-derived CDR1 and CDR2 are SGHAT and FQNNGV. The CDR3 covers 12 residues. V lost 1 base and J lost 5, with 4 bases in between. The CDR3 coding sequence is TGTGCCAGCAGCTTAGCGGTAGATACGCAGTATTTT. Its protein is CASSLAVDTQYF.

The gene calls are TRBV28 and TRBJ1-5, with unresolved D. Trimming took 8 bases from V and 5 from J, leaving 22 bases between them. The CDR3 runs 16 residues. CDR1 MDHEN and CDR2 SYDVKM come from the germline V gene. The CDR3 DNA is TGTGCCAGCTCAATAACGGGATGGCAGAACTATCAGCCCCAGCATTTT. It yields the protein CASSITGWQNYQPQHF.

The V call is TRBV3-1 (or the pseudogene TRBV3-2), the J call TRBJ2-7, with a possible D match to TRBD2 (7 bases). The germline V gene has CDR1 LGHDT and CDR2 YNNKEL (reference sequence). The CDR3 totals 13 residues. Trimming left V 8 bases short and J 5 bases short, with 16 bases between. CDR3 in DNA: TGTGCCAGCGGGGGGGCTGGGCAAAACGAGCAGTACTTC. Its translation: CASGGAGQNEQYF.

The genes are TRBV21-1 and TRBJ2-7; whether TRBD2, the table's D call, matches the DNA was not checked. TRBV21-1 has pseudogene status. The CDR3 sequence is 18 residues long. CDR3 sequence reads: CASSTPSLSGRAGDEQYF. Written as DNA, the CDR3 is TGTGCCAGCAGTACCCCCTCTTTAAGCGGGAGGGCCGGGGACGAGCAGTACTTC.

The chain uses TRBV5-6 and TRBJ1-1; D possibly corresponds to TRBD1 (6 bases). V lost 5 bases and J lost 0, with 11 bases in between. Germline V CDR1 and CDR2: SGHDT, YYEEEE. The CDR3 consists of 14 residues. CDR3 loop: CASSFDRLNTEAFF. The CDR3 DNA sequence: TGTGCCAGCAGTTTTGACAGGTTGAACACTGAAGCTTTCTTT.

This clone was picked up a small number of times. The V and J genes are TRBV4-2 and TRBJ2-1; 8 bases are a match to TRBD1. With V trimmed by 4 bases and J by 6 bases, 14 bases remained unmatched. This CDR3 has 17 amino acids. The germline gives CDR1 LGHNA, CDR2 YNFKEQ. The CDR3 DNA is TGTGCCAGCAGCCTAGCTAGGATAACCACAGGGGGCAATGAGCAGTTCTTC. Its protein product is CASSLARITTGGNEQFF.

This rearrangement joins TRBV12-5 to TRBJ2-1; D remains ambiguous. V lost 7 bases and J lost 4, with 8 bases in between. Germline CDR1 LGHNT, CDR2 FRNRAP. The CDR3 runs 12 residues. The CDR3 loop is CASAIQYNEQFF. The CDR3 DNA is TGTGCTAGTGCCATTCAATACAATGAGCAGTTCTTC.

This clone has a single count. This chain joins TRBV19 and TRBJ2-5, with 11 nucleotides matching TRBD1. The CDR3 has 15 amino acids. After removal of 1 base from V and 5 bases from J, the junction contained 3 bases not matched to a gene. CDR1 and CDR2 from the germline V gene are LNHDA and SQIVND (reference sequence). CDR3 protein: CASSIGTGGGETQYF. The CDR3 nucleotides read TGTGCCAGTAGTATAGGGACAGGGGGCGGGGAGACCCAGTACTTC.

The chain combines TRBV28 with TRBJ2-1; 9 bases map to TRBD2. The CDR3 has 15 residues. The germline V gene has CDR1 MDHEN and CDR2 SYDVKM. Trimming removed 7 bases from V and 2 bases from J; junction bases left unmatched: 6. The CDR3 protein is CASNRLAETYNEQFF. For the CDR3, the DNA is TGTGCCAGCAACCGACTAGCGGAGACCTACAATGAGCAGTTCTTC.

In nucleotides, the CDR3 is TGTGCCAGCAGCTTGGGGGTCCGGGGACAAGGTGAAAAACTGTTTTTT. Translation: CASSLGVRGQGEKLFF. The chain joins TRBV5-8 to TRBJ1-4, with D possibly TRBD1 on 6 matching bases. CDR1 is SGHTS and CDR2 is YDEGEE in the germline V gene. The CDR3 runs 16 residues. V dropped 0 bases and J dropped 7 bases, with 16 bases sitting between them.

The genes are TRBV6-5 and TRBJ1-6; 7 positions match TRBD1. V shed 0 bases, J shed 7 bases, and the junction held 3 bases outside the gene matches. The CDR3 extends over 15 amino acids. Per germline, CDR1 MNHEY and CDR2 SVGAGI. This CDR3 reads CASSYSSGGNSPLHF. The CDR3, as DNA: TGTGCCAGCAGTTACTCGTCAGGGGGGAATTCACCCCTCCACTTT.

The chain joins TRBV3-1 (or the pseudogene TRBV3-2) to TRBJ2-7; D is perhaps TRBD2 (6 bases). V gave up 4 bases and J gave up 6 bases, with 16 bases separating them. Germline V gene sequence: CDR1 LGHDT, CDR2 YNNKEL (reference sequence). CDR3 length: 14 residues. The DNA for the CDR3 is TGTGCCAGCAGCCCCCTGGAGGGTAGGGGCGAGCAGTACTTC. It is translated as CASSPLEGRGEQYF.

This chain links TRBV27 with TRBJ1-1; 9 positions agree with TRBD1. The CDR3 length is 18 residues. V was clipped by 6 bases and J by 0 bases; unmatched bases: 14. In germline, CDR1 is MNHEY, CDR2 SMNVEV (reference sequence). The CDR3 DNA follows: TGTGCCAGCAGCGCACAATATTCCGGGACAGGGATGAACACTGAAGCTTTCTTT. Translated, it gives CASSAQYSGTGMNTEAFF.

The V gene is TRBV7-8, the J gene TRBJ2-5; 9 positions agree with TRBD2. J was trimmed by 5 bases and V by 3 bases; bases with no gene match: 13. CDR1 and CDR2 from the germline V gene are SGHVS and FQNEAQ. The CDR3 has 17 residues. CDR3 in amino acids: CASSFTPASGALETQYF. In DNA, the CDR3 is TGTGCCAGCAGCTTTACCCCGGCTAGCGGGGCTCTTGAGACCCAGTACTTC.

This clone turned up a few times. The same CDR3 is also encoded by other DNA sequences in this sample. The genes are TRBV19 and TRBJ2-3, with 11 bases fitting TRBD2. Losses at the gene ends were 1 base for V and 0 bases for J; bases not matched to a gene: 3. CDR1 is LNHDA, CDR2 SQIVND, per germline (reference sequence). The CDR3 sequence is 17 residues long. The CDR3 sequence: CASSIGTSGPSTDTQYF. CDR3 in DNA: TGTGCCAGTAGTATAGGGACTAGCGGGCCCAGCACAGATACGCAGTATTTT.

V and J are TRBV4-1 and TRBJ2-7, with TRBD2 identical over 10 bases. CDR3 length: 15 amino acids. J lost 6 bases, V lost 1 base, and 6 bases had no gene match. CDR1 MGHRA and CDR2 YSYEKL come from the germline V gene. The CDR3 is CASSQVGLAGVEQYF. DNA of the CDR3: TGCGCCAGCAGCCAAGTGGGTCTAGCGGGAGTCGAGCAGTACTTC.

This chain connects TRBV5-1 to TRBJ2-3; 8 nucleotides line up with TRBD2. V lost 2 bases, J lost 9 bases, and 14 bases stayed unmatched. CDR1 and CDR2 (germline): SGHRS, YFSETQ. This CDR3 has 16 amino acids. Written as DNA, the CDR3 is TGCGCCAGCAGCTTAGATTCCGGGACTAGAGGGGGGACGCAGTATTTT. As protein: CASSLDSGTRGGTQYF. Variable domain in full (rest from reference TRBV5-1 and TRBJ2-3): KAGVTQTPRYLIKTRGQQVTLSCSPISGHRSVSWYQQTPGQGLQFLFEYFSETQRNKGNFPGRFSGRQFSNSRSEMNVSTLELGDSALYLCASSLDSGTRGGTQYFGPGTRLTVL.

This rearrangement joins TRBV5-8 to TRBJ2-7; tentative D call: TRBD1 (6 bases). This CDR3 has 15 amino acids. The germline CDR1 and CDR2 sequences are SGHTS and YDEGEE. Between the trimmed V and J ends, which lost 2 bases and 6 bases, there was a span of 18 bases. CDR3 coding DNA: TGTGCCAGCAGCTTATTACCAGGGGTTAAGGGCGAGCAGTACTTC. Translated: CASSLLPGVKGEQYF.